This T cell receptor (beta chain) was recovered during a study of blood T cell repertoires in COVID-19. In the authors' methods: By means of reference gene primer amplification, nucleated cell counts were estimated. Sequencing used immunoSEQ multiplex PCR; TCRdb keeps in-frame clones, though not all of them. That table supplies the V and J calls and clone size; D and trimming were determined from the DNA. The table includes 100,000 to 150,000 clones, roughly 88% detected once. From germline, CDR1 is SEHNR and CDR2 FQNEAQ (reference sequence). This CDR3 has 18 amino acids. V shed 5 bases, J shed 6 bases, and the junction held 17 bases outside the gene matches. This clone was observed once.

This chain joins TRBV7-9 and TRBJ2-3; TRBD2 aligns across 10 bases. The sequenced material came from peripheral blood. The clonotype comes from a human donor in a cohort sampled during active COVID-19. CDR3 sequence: CASSSSYGLADTEDTQYF. The CDR3, as DNA: TGTGCCAGCAGCAGTTCGTACGGACTAGCGGACACGGAGGATACGCAGTATTTT.